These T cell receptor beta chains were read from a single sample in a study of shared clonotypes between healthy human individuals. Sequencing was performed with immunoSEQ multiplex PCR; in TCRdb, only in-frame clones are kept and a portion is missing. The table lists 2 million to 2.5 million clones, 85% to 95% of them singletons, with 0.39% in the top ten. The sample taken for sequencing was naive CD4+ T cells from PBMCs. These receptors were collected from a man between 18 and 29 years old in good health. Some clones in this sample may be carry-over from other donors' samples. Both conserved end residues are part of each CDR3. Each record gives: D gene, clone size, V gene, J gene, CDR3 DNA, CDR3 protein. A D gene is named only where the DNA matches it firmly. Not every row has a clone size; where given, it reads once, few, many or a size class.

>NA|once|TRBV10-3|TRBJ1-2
TGTGCCATCAGTGATCCGTCTCGGAGCACGGGAGTTAACTATGGCTACACCTTC
CAISDPSRSTGVNYGYTF
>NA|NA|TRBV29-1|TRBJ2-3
TGCAGCGTCGGGACATTTTTGGCAGATACGCAGTATTTT
CSVGTFLADTQYF
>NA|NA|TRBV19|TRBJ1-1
TGTGCCAGTACTCAAACGGGAGGGGCCCTGGGAGAAGCTTTCTTT
CASTQTGGALGEAFF
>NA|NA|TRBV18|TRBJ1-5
TGTGCCAGCTCACCCCAGGGTAGGGATCAGCCCCAGCATTTT
CASSPQGRDQPQHF
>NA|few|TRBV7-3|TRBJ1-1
TGTGCCAGCAGCTTAGGGGCACATGAAGCTTTCTTT
CASSLGAHEAFF
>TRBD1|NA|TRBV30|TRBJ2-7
TGTGCCTGGACCGCGGGACAGGGGTACGAGCAGTACTTC
CAWTAGQGYEQYF
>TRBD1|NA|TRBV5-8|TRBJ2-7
TGTGCCAGCAGCAAAAGGACAGGGGGCGAGCAGTACTTC
CASSKRTGGEQYF
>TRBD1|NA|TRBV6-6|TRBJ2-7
TGTGCCAGCAGTTATTCGGGACAGGGGGTGTACGAGCAGTACTTC
CASSYSGQGVYEQYF
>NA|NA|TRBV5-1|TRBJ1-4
TGCGCCAGCAGCCCCGGCGGGGGGACGGGTCATGGAACTAATGAAAAACTGTTTTTT
CASSPGGGTGHGTNEKLFF
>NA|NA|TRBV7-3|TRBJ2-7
TGTGCCAGCAGCTCCCGACCGGACACCTACGAGCAACAGTACTTC
CASSSRPDTYEQQYF
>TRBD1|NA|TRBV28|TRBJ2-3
TGTGCCAGCAGTTCAGGGGGTAGTGCAGATACGCAGTATTTT
CASSSGGSADTQYF
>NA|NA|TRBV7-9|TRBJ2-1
TGTGCCAGCAGCCCCAGGGTTGGGAGCTCCTACAATGAGCAGTTCTTC
CASSPRVGSSYNEQFF
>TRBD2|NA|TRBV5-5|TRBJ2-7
TGTGCCAGCAGCCCCGGGACTAGCGTAGCCTACGAGCAGTACTTC
CASSPGTSVAYEQYF
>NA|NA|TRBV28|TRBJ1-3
TGTGCCAGCAGTTCCCCCCGGTACACTGGAAACACCATATATTTT
CASSSPRYTGNTIYF
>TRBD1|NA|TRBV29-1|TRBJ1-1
TGCAGCGTCCTCCTCCGGGGGACAGGCTCGCCTGAAGCTTTCTTT
CSVLLRGTGSPEAFF
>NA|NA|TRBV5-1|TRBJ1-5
TGCGCCAGTTCGGCCGCACCGAATCAGCCCCAGCATTTT
CASSAAPNQPQHF
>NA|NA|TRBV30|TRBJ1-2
TGTGCCTGGGGACGGGAATGGGACTATGGCTACACCTTC
CAWGREWDYGYTF
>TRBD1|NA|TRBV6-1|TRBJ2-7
TGTGCCAGCAGTGAGACAGGGGGGCTGGAGCAGTACTTC
CASSETGGLEQYF
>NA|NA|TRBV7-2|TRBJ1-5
TGTGCCAGCAGCTTAAGGGAAAATCAGCCCCAGCATTTT
CASSLRENQPQHF
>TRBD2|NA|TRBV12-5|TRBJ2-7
TGTGCTAGTGGTTTGACTCTACTAGCGGGAGATCAACACTACGAGCAGTACTTC
CASGLTLLAGDQHYEQYF
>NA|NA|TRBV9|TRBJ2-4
TGTGCCAGCAGCGTAGCGGGTGGGCACATTCAGTACTTC
CASSVAGGHIQYF
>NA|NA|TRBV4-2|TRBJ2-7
TGTGCCAGCAGCCCCCCGGCAGTCTACGAGCAGTACTTC
CASSPPAVYEQYF
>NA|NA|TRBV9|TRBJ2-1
TGTGCCAGCAGCGCCATTACAGGGAGCAATGAGCAGTTCTTC
CASSAITGSNEQFF
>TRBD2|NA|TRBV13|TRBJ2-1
TGTGCCAGCAGTCAGCTCCAACTCAGCGGGAGATGGGACAATGAGCAGTTCTTC
CASSQLQLSGRWDNEQFF
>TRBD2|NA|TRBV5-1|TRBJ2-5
TGCGCCAGCAGCTTGGAGGGCGGGAGGGCCGTAGAGACCCAGTACTTC
CASSLEGGRAVETQYF
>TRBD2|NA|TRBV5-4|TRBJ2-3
TGTGCCAGCAGCCACCCTAGCGGTAGCACAGATACGCAGTATTTT
CASSHPSGSTDTQYF
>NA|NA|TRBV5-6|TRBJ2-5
TGTGCCAGCAGCTTCGGGACACTCCAAGAGACCCAGTACTTC
CASSFGTLQETQYF
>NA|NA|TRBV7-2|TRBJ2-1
TGTGCCAGCAGCTTAGGGGGCTCCATTGGCAATGAGCAGTTCTTC
CASSLGGSIGNEQFF
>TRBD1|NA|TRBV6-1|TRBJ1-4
TGTGCCAGCAGCCGACAGGGAGGGGAAAAACTGTTTTTT
CASSRQGGEKLFF
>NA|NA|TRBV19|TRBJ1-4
TGTGCCAGTAGTATAGCTGGAGTCGGAACGCCCGCAACTAATGAAAAACTGTTTTTT
CASSIAGVGTPATNEKLFF
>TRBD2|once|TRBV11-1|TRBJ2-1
TGTGCCAGCAGTCCGACTAGCGGTTCCTACAATGAGCAGTTCTTC
CASSPTSGSYNEQFF